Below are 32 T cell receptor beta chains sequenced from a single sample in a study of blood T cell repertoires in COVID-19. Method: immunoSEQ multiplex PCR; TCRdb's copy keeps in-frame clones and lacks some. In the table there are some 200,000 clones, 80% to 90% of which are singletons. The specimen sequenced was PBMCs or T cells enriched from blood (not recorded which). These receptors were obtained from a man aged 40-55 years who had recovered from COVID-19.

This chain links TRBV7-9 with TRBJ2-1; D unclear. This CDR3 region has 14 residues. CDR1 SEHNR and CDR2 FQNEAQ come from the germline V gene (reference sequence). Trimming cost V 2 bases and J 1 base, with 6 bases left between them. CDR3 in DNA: TGTGCCAGCAGCTTAACGGTATCCTACAATGAGCAGTTCTTC. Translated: CASSLTVSYNEQFF.

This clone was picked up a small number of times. CDR3 sequence (DNA): TGTGCCAGCAGTTGGGGCGGGAATACTGAAGCTTTCTTT. This translates into CASSWGGNTEAFF. This chain uses TRBV27 with TRBJ1-1; a weak D match, TRBD1 (5 bases). The CDR3 contains 13 residues. From germline, CDR1 is MNHEY and CDR2 SMNVEV (reference sequence). The V end lost 4 bases, the J end lost 5 bases, and 11 bases lay between the germline ends.

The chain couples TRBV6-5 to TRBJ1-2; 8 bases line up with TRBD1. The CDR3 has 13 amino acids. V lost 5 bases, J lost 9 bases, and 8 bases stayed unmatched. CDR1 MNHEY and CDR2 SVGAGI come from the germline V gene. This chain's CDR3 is CASSLGTGLRYTF. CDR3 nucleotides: TGTGCCAGCAGTCTTGGGACAGGTCTGCGCTACACCTTC.

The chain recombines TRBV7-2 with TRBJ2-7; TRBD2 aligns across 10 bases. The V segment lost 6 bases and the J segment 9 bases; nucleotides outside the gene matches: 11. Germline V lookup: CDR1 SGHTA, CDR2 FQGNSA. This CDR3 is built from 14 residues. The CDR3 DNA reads TGTGCCAGCAGGAATATAGCGGGAGGTCAATGGCAGTACTTC. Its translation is CASRNIAGGQWQYF.

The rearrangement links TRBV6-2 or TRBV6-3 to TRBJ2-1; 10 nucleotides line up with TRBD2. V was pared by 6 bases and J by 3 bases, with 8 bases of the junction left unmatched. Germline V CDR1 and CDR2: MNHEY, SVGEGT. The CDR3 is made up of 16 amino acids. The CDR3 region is CASSASSGRNYNEQFF. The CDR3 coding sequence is TGTGCCAGCAGCGCTTCTAGCGGGAGAAACTACAATGAGCAGTTCTTC.

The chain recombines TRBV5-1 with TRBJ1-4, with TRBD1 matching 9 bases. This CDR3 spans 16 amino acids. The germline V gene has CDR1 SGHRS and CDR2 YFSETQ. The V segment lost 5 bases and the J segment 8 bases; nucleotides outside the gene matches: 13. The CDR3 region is CASRSIPGQGQEKLFF. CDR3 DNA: TGCGCCAGCAGATCGATCCCGGGACAGGGTCAAGAAAAACTGTTTTTT. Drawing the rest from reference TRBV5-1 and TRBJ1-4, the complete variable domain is KAGVTQTPRYLIKTRGQQVTLSCSPISGHRSVSWYQQTPGQGLQFLFEYFSETQRNKGNFPGRFSGRQFSNSRSEMNVSTLELGDSALYLCASRSIPGQGQEKLFFGSGTQLSVL.

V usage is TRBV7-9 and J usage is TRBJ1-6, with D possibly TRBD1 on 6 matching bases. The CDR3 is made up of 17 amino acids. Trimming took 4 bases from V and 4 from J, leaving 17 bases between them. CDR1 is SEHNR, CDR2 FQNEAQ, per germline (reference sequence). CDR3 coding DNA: TGTGCCAGCAGCTCGCGGGCCAGGGGTGCATATAATTCACCCCTCCACTTT. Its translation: CASSSRARGAYNSPLHF.

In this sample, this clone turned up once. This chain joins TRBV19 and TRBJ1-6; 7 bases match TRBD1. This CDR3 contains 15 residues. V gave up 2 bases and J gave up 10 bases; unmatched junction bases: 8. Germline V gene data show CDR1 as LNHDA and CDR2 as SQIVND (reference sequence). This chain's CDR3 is CASSISGGNGSPLHF. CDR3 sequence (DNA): TGTGCCAGTAGTATATCAGGGGGAAACGGATCACCCCTCCACTTT.

The CDR3 nucleotides read TGTGCCAGCAGCCACGGCAGGGATACGCAGTATTTT. This encodes CASSHGRDTQYF. This chain joins TRBV11-1 and TRBJ2-3; D call uncertain. CDR1 SGHAT and CDR2 FQDESV come from the germline V gene (reference sequence). This CDR3 is built from 12 residues. The V gene lost 5 bases and the J gene lost 6 bases, with 9 bases spanning the gap.

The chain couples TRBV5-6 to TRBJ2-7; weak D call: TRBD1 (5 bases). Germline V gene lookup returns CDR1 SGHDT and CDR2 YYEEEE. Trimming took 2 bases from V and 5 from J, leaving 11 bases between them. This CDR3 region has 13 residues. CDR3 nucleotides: TGTGCCAGCAGCTTTTTACAGGCTGACGAGCAGTACTTC. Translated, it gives CASSFLQADEQYF.

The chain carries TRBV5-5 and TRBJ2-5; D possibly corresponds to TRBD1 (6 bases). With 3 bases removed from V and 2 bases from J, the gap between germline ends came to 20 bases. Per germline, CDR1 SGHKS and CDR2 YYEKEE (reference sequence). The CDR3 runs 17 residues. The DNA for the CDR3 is TGTGCCAGCAGCTCCGTCCGGTTCACAGGGAATCAAGAGACCCAGTACTTC. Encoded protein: CASSSVRFTGNQETQYF.

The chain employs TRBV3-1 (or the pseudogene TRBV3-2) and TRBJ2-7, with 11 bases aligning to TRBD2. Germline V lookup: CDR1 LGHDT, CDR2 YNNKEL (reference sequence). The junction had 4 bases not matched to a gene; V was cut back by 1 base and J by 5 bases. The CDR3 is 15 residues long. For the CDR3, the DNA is TGTGCCAGCAGCCAAGGTACTAGCGGGAGCCACGAGCAGTACGTC. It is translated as CASSQGTSGSHEQYV.

CDR3 DNA: TGCGCCAGCAGCCTAGAACGTTTTGCTAGCGGGGGGTTCACAGATACGCAGTATTTT. The encoded protein is CASSLERFASGGFTDTQYF. The rearrangement uses TRBV4-1 and TRBJ2-3, with 11 bases fitting TRBD2. V shed 4 bases and J 2 bases; nucleotides not matched to a gene: 14. Germline loops: CDR1 MGHRA, CDR2 YSYEKL. The CDR3 sequence is 19 residues long.

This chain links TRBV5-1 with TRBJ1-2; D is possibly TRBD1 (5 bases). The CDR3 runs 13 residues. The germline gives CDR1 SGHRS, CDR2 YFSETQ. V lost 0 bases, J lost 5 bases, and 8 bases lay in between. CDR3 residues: CASSLEGAYGYTF. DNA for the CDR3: TGCGCCAGCAGCTTGGAAGGGGCTTATGGCTACACCTTC.

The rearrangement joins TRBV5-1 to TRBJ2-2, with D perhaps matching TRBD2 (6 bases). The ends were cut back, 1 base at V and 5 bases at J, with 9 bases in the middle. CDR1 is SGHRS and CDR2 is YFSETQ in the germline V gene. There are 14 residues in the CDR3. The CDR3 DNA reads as TGCGCCAGCAGCTTGCCCGGGAGTACCGGGGAGCTGTTTTTT. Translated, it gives CASSLPGSTGELFF.

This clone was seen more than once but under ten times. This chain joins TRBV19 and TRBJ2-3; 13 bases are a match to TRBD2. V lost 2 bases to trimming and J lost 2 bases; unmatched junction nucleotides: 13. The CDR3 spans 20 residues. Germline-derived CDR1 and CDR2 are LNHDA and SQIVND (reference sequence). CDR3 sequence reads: CASSISGLAGLGPFTDTQYF. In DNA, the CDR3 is TGTGCCAGTAGTATATCGGGACTAGCGGGACTGGGACCCTTCACAGATACGCAGTATTTT. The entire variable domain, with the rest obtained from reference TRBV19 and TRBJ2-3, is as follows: DGGITQSPKYLFRKEGQNVTLSCEQNLNHDAMYWYRQDPGQGLRLIYYSQIVNDFQKGDIAEGYSVSREKKESFPLTVTSAQKNPTAFYLCASSISGLAGLGPFTDTQYFGPGTRLTVL.

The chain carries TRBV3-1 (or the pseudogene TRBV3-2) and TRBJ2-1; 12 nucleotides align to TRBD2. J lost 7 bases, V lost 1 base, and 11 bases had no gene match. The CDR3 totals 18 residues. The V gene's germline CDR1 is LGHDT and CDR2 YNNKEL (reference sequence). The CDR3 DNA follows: TGTGCCAGCAGCCAAGGACTGACTAGCGGGAGACCTAGAAATGAGCAGTTCTTC. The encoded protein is CASSQGLTSGRPRNEQFF.

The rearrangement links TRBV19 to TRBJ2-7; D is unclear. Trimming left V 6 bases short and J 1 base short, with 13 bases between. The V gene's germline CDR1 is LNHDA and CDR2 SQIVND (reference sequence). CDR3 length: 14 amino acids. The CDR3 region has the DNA TGTGCCAGTAGCCCAGGATTTGGGTCCTACGAGCAGTACTTC. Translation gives CASSPGFGSYEQYF. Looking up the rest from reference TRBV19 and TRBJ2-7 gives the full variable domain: DGGITQSPKYLFRKEGQNVTLSCEQNLNHDAMYWYRQDPGQGLRLIYYSQIVNDFQKGDIAEGYSVSREKKESFPLTVTSAQKNPTAFYLCASSPGFGSYEQYFGPGTRLTVT.

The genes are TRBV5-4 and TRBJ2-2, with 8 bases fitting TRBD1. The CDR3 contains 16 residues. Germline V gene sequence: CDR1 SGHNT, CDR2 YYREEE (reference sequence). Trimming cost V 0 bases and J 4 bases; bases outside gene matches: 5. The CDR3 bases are TGTGCCAGCAGCTTGGTCAGGGGGCTAGGCACCGGGGAGCTGTTTTTT. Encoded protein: CASSLVRGLGTGELFF.

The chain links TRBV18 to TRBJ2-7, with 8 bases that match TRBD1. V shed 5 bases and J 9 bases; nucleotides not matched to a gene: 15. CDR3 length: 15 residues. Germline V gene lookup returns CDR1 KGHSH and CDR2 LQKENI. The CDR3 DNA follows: TGTGCCAGCTCAGAAAGTCGGGACAGGAATCAAGGGCAGTACGTC. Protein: CASSESRDRNQGQYV.

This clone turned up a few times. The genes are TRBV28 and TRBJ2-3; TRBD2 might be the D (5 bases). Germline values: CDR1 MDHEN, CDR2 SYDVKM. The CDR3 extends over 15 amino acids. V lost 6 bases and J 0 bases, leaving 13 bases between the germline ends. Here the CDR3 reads CASSMDSPSTDTQYF. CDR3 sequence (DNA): TGTGCCAGCAGCATGGACTCTCCTAGCACAGATACGCAGTATTTT.

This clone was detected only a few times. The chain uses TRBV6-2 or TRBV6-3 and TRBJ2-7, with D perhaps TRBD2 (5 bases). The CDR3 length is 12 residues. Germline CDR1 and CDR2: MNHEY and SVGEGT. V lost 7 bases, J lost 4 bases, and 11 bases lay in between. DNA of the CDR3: TGTGCCAGCAATTATGAGGGTTACGAGCAGTACTTC. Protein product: CASNYEGYEQYF.

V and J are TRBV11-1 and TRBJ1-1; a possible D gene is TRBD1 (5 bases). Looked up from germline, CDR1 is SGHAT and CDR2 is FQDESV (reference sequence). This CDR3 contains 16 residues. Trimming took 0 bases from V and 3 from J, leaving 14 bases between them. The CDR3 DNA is TGTGCCAGCAGCTTAGCCTGGGGAGGGGCGTACACTGAAGCTTTCTTT. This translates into CASSLAWGGAYTEAFF.

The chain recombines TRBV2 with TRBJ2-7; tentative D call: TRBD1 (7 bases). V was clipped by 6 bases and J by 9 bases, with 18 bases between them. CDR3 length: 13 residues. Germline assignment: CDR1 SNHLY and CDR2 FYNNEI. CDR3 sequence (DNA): TGTGCCAGCAGGCCCAGGGGGGTCGCGCGGCAGTACGTC. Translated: CASRPRGVARQYV.

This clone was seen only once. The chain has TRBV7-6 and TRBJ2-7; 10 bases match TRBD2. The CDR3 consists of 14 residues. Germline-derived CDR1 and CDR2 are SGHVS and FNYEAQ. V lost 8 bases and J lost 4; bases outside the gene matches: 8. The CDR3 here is CASSASGSSYEQYF. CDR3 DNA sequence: TGTGCCAGCTCGGCTAGCGGGAGTTCGTACGAGCAGTACTTC.

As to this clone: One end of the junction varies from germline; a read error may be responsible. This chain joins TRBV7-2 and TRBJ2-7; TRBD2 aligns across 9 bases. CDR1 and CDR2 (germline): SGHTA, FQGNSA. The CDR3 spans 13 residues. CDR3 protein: CASSIAGAYEQYF. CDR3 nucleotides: TGTGCCAGCAGCATAGCGGGAGCCTACGAGCAGTACTTC.

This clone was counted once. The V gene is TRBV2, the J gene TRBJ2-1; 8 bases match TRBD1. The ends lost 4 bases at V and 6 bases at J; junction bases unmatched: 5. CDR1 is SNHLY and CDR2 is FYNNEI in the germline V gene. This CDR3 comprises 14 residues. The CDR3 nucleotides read TGTGCCAGCAGTGCCCGGACAGGGCCCAATGAGCAGTTCTTC. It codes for CASSARTGPNEQFF.

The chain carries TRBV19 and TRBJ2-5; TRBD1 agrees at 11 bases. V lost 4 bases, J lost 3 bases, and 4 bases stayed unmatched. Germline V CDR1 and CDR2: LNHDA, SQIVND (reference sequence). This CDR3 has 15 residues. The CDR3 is CASSRPGQGEETQYF. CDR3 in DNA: TGTGCCAGTAGTAGACCGGGACAGGGGGAAGAGACCCAGTACTTC.

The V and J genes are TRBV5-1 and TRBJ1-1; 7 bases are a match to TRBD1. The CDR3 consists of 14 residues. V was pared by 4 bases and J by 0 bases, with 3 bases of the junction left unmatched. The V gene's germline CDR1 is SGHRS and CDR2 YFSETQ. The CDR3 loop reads CASSPGQMNTEAFF. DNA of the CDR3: TGCGCCAGCAGCCCGGGACAGATGAACACTGAAGCTTTCTTT.

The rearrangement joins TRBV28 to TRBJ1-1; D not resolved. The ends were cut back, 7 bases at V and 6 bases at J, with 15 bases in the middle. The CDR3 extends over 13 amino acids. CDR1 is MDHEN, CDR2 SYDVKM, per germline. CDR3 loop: CASIHPTTAEAFF. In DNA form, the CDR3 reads TGTGCCAGCATCCACCCCACAACAGCTGAAGCTTTCTTT.

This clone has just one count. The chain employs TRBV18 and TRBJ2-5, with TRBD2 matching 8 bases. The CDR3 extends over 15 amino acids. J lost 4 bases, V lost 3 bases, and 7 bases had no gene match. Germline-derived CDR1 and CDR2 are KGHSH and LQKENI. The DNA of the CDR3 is TGTGCCAGCTCACCTTCTGGGGGACTAGGAGAGACCCAGTACTTC. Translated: CASSPSGGLGETQYF.

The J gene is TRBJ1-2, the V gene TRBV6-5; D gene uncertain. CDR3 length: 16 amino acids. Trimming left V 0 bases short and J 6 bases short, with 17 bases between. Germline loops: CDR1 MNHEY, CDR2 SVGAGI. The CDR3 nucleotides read TGTGCCAGCAGTTACTCGAGGGCTGGGTTTGGTAATGGCTACACCTTC. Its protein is CASSYSRAGFGNGYTF.